These T cell receptor beta chains were read from a single sample in a study of vaccination and CD4 T cells after COVID-19. TCRdb re-analysed the PCR reads in MiXCR, keeping a single row per CDR3 protein. Altogether 9,100 or so distinct CDR3 sequences are present, 30% to 35% being singletons, with the ten largest covering 22%. The antigens of these receptors remain unknown. The sample taken for sequencing was CD4+ T cells from blood, cultured in vitro. The source of these receptors is a human donor in good health. Both conserved end residues are part of each CDR3. The D gene is left open where the match is weak. Size values are once, few and many counts, or a class for expanded clones, and some rows have none.

J gene: TRBJ2-5; clone size: few; V gene: TRBV7-3; D gene: TRBD1; CDR3 DNA: TGTGCCAGCAGCTTAGGGGCCAGGGGGCAAGAGACCCAGTACTTC; CDR3 protein: CASSLGARGQETQYF
J gene: TRBJ2-1; clone size: NA; V gene: TRBV2; D gene: TRBD2; CDR3 DNA: TGTGCCAGCACGCCGGGACTAGCGTCCAATGAGCAGTTCTTC; CDR3 protein: CASTPGLASNEQFF
J gene: TRBJ1-2; clone size: few; V gene: TRBV19; D gene: NA; CDR3 DNA: TGTGCCAGTAAGGGGGGGCCGGGACGTGACTATGGCTACACCTTC; CDR3 protein: CASKGGPGRDYGYTF
J gene: TRBJ2-1; clone size: few; V gene: TRBV20-1; D gene: TRBD2; CDR3 DNA: TGCAGTGCTAGGTCCCGGCCGGGAGGGCTGGATGAGCAGTTCTTC; CDR3 protein: CSARSRPGGLDEQFF
J gene: TRBJ1-2; clone size: few; V gene: TRBV2; D gene: TRBD1; CDR3 DNA: TGTGCCACCTCCGGGACAGGGGGCTATTCTTATGGCTACACCTTC; CDR3 protein: CATSGTGGYSYGYTF
J gene: TRBJ2-1; clone size: NA; V gene: TRBV7-9; D gene: NA; CDR3 DNA: TGTGCCAGCAGCCAGGGGGGGTACAATGAGCAGTTCTTC; CDR3 protein: CASSQGGYNEQFF
J gene: TRBJ2-3; clone size: medium-sized; V gene: TRBV20-1; D gene: NA; CDR3 DNA: TGCAGTGCTAGGTTAGGAGGCAGCACAGATACGCAGTATTTT; CDR3 protein: CSARLGGSTDTQYF
J gene: TRBJ2-7; clone size: few; V gene: TRBV7-9; D gene: TRBD1; CDR3 DNA: TGTGCCAGCAGCTTAAGGCCGATCGGGACAGTCTACGAGCAGTACTTC; CDR3 protein: CASSLRPIGTVYEQYF
J gene: TRBJ2-7; clone size: NA; V gene: TRBV21-1; D gene: NA; CDR3 DNA: TGTGCCAGCAGCAAGCGGGACATAAGCTCCTACGAGCAGTACTTC; CDR3 protein: CASSKRDISSYEQYF
J gene: TRBJ2-3; clone size: NA; V gene: TRBV4-3; D gene: TRBD2; CDR3 DNA: TGCGCCAGCAGCCAAGAACTAGCGGGAGGGCCCACAGATACGCAGTATTTT; CDR3 protein: CASSQELAGGPTDTQYF
J gene: TRBJ2-1; clone size: few; V gene: TRBV6-1; D gene: TRBD2; CDR3 DNA: TGTGCCAGCAGTGGCCGACTAGCGGGAGCTTCAAAGAGAATTAATGAGCAGTTCTTC; CDR3 protein: CASSGRLAGASKRINEQFF
J gene: TRBJ2-1; clone size: once; V gene: TRBV19; D gene: NA; CDR3 DNA: TGTGCCAGTATGCCTGAGCCCCCGATGAAGGGCGATGAGCAGTTCTTC; CDR3 protein: CASMPEPPMKGDEQFF
J gene: TRBJ2-6; clone size: few; V gene: TRBV30; D gene: TRBD1; CDR3 DNA: TGTGCCTGGAGTCCTATCACAGGGGGTCCCTCTGGGGCCAACGTCCTGACTTTC; CDR3 protein: CAWSPITGGPSGANVLTF
J gene: TRBJ2-1; clone size: NA; V gene: TRBV7-2; D gene: NA; CDR3 DNA: TGTGCCAGCAGCTCCTTTGTGACGGACAATGAGCAGTTCTTC; CDR3 protein: CASSSFVTDNEQFF
J gene: TRBJ1-5; clone size: NA; V gene: TRBV7-9; D gene: TRBD1; CDR3 DNA: TGTGCCAGCAGCCCGGGGACAGGGGGCAATCAGCCCCAGCATTTT; CDR3 protein: CASSPGTGGNQPQHF
J gene: TRBJ2-2; clone size: NA; V gene: TRBV7-6; D gene: NA; CDR3 DNA: TGTGCCAGCAGCTTAGCGATGGCAGGGAATCACGGGGAGCTGTTTTTT; CDR3 protein: CASSLAMAGNHGELFF
J gene: TRBJ2-7; clone size: NA; V gene: TRBV20-1; D gene: NA; CDR3 DNA: TGCAGTGCTAGACTGTACGTCGGGAGCCCCTACGAGCAGTACTTC; CDR3 protein: CSARLYVGSPYEQYF
J gene: TRBJ1-2; clone size: few; V gene: TRBV6-5; D gene: NA; CDR3 DNA: TGTGCCAGCAGTTACTCCAGGGGCAACTATGGCTACACCTTC; CDR3 protein: CASSYSRGNYGYTF
J gene: TRBJ2-3; clone size: NA; V gene: TRBV24-1; D gene: NA; CDR3 DNA: TGTGCCACCAGTGATCAGGTATTAAGCACAGATACGCAGTATTTT; CDR3 protein: CATSDQVLSTDTQYF
J gene: TRBJ1-1; clone size: NA; V gene: TRBV30; D gene: TRBD1; CDR3 DNA: TGTGCCCGTACCGGACAGGGGGCCACTGAAGCTTTCTTT; CDR3 protein: CARTGQGATEAFF
J gene: TRBJ2-7; clone size: few; V gene: TRBV10-3; D gene: TRBD2; CDR3 DNA: TGTGCCATCAGGAGACTAGCGGGAGGCTACTACGAGCAGTACTTC; CDR3 protein: CAIRRLAGGYYEQYF
J gene: TRBJ1-5; clone size: few; V gene: TRBV20-1; D gene: NA; CDR3 DNA: TGCAGTGCTAGTAGGACGCAAACCAATCAGCCCCAGCATTTT; CDR3 protein: CSASRTQTNQPQHF
J gene: TRBJ2-2; clone size: few; V gene: TRBV7-3; D gene: NA; CDR3 DNA: TGTGCCAGCAGCTTATACCAGGGAACCGGGGAGCTGTTTTTT; CDR3 protein: CASSLYQGTGELFF
J gene: TRBJ1-5; clone size: few; V gene: TRBV30; D gene: NA; CDR3 DNA: TGTGCCTGGAGTGCGGCAGTCAATCAGCCCCAGCATTTT; CDR3 protein: CAWSAAVNQPQHF
J gene: TRBJ2-3; clone size: NA; V gene: TRBV19; D gene: TRBD1; CDR3 DNA: TGTGCCAGTAGTAGAGGACAGGGGGCCGCAGATACGCAGTATTTT; CDR3 protein: CASSRGQGAADTQYF
J gene: TRBJ2-3; clone size: few; V gene: TRBV7-3; D gene: TRBD2; CDR3 DNA: TGTGCCAGCAGCCCACGGACTAGCGTTAAGACAGATACGCAGTATTTT; CDR3 protein: CASSPRTSVKTDTQYF
J gene: TRBJ2-6; clone size: few; V gene: TRBV27; D gene: NA; CDR3 DNA: TGTGCCAGCTCCCCCGGTATTGGCTTCTCTGGGGCCAACGTCCTGACTTTC; CDR3 protein: CASSPGIGFSGANVLTF
J gene: TRBJ2-2; clone size: NA; V gene: TRBV19; D gene: TRBD2; CDR3 DNA: TGTGCCAGTAGCCTTTTAGCGGGAGTAGGGACCGGGGAGCTGTTTTTT; CDR3 protein: CASSLLAGVGTGELFF
J gene: TRBJ1-1; clone size: NA; V gene: TRBV28; D gene: NA; CDR3 DNA: TGTGCCAGCAGTTTATTCGGCAGGGCGGGGAGCACTGAAGCTTTCTTT; CDR3 protein: CASSLFGRAGSTEAFF
J gene: TRBJ2-3; clone size: NA; V gene: TRBV7-9; D gene: NA; CDR3 DNA: TGTGCCAGCAGCTTTCGGGTCGACGGTGTATCCGCGGAGGGGAAAGATACGCAGTATTTT; CDR3 protein: CASSFRVDGVSAEGKDTQYF
J gene: TRBJ1-1; clone size: few; V gene: TRBV5-5; D gene: TRBD1; CDR3 DNA: TGTGCCAGCAGCTTGGTAGGGGGCCCCACTGAAGCTTTCTTT; CDR3 protein: CASSLVGGPTEAFF
J gene: TRBJ2-3; clone size: NA; V gene: TRBV15; D gene: TRBD2; CDR3 DNA: TGTGCCACCAGCAAAGATATTGGGGTGGAACTAGCGGGAGTGGTGGGCACAGATACGCAGTATTTT; CDR3 protein: CATSKDIGVELAGVVGTDTQYF
J gene: TRBJ2-2; clone size: NA; V gene: TRBV30; D gene: NA; CDR3 DNA: TGTGCCTGGAAGGCAGGGGCGGGTACCGGGGAGCTGTTTTTT; CDR3 protein: CAWKAGAGTGELFF
J gene: TRBJ2-1; clone size: NA; V gene: TRBV2; D gene: TRBD2; CDR3 DNA: TGTGCCAGCCGGACCTCTAGCGGGAGGGCTGTCAATGAGCAGTTCTTC; CDR3 protein: CASRTSSGRAVNEQFF
J gene: TRBJ2-1; clone size: NA; V gene: TRBV27; D gene: TRBD2; CDR3 DNA: TGTGCCAGCATATGGAGTTGGAGCGGGAGGACTTACAATGAGCAGTTCTTC; CDR3 protein: CASIWSWSGRTYNEQFF
J gene: TRBJ2-7; clone size: NA; V gene: TRBV15; D gene: TRBD1; CDR3 DNA: TGTGCCACCAGCAGAGATCTGGGACAGGGTTCCTACGAGCAGTACTTC; CDR3 protein: CATSRDLGQGSYEQYF
J gene: TRBJ2-2; clone size: NA; V gene: TRBV19; D gene: NA; CDR3 DNA: TGTGCCAGTAGTATGGCGACTACCCCCCTCCCCGTGGAGCTGTTTTTT; CDR3 protein: CASSMATTPLPVELFF
J gene: TRBJ1-2; clone size: NA; V gene: TRBV5-6; D gene: NA; CDR3 DNA: TGTGCCAGCAGCTCACTGGACACTGGCTATGGCTACACCTTC; CDR3 protein: CASSSLDTGYGYTF
J gene: TRBJ1-2; clone size: few; V gene: TRBV20-1; D gene: NA; CDR3 DNA: TGCAGTGCAACCCAGGGCTTACATGGCTACACCTTC; CDR3 protein: CSATQGLHGYTF
J gene: TRBJ2-7; clone size: NA; V gene: TRBV5-4; D gene: NA; CDR3 DNA: TGTGCCAGCAGCTTGGAGAGCGGATTCTACGAGCAGTACTTC; CDR3 protein: CASSLESGFYEQYF
J gene: TRBJ1-5; clone size: NA; V gene: TRBV18; D gene: NA; CDR3 DNA: TGTGCCAGCTCACCAAAGGGGGGGCGATTCGAGCCCCAGCATTTT; CDR3 protein: CASSPKGGRFEPQHF
J gene: TRBJ2-3; clone size: NA; V gene: TRBV18; D gene: TRBD2; CDR3 DNA: TGTGCCAGCTCACTCGGGAGGGAGAAAGATACGCAGTATTTT; CDR3 protein: CASSLGREKDTQYF
J gene: TRBJ2-7; clone size: NA; V gene: TRBV6-2/TRBV6-3; D gene: NA; CDR3 DNA: TGTGCCAGCAGCCGCCCGGCCACCTACGAGCAGTACTTC; CDR3 protein: CASSRPATYEQYF
J gene: TRBJ1-6; clone size: NA; V gene: TRBV12-3/TRBV12-4; D gene: NA; CDR3 DNA: TGTGCCAGCAGTTTTATCGACGGTCGGTTCTCACCCCTCCACTTT; CDR3 protein: CASSFIDGRFSPLHF
J gene: TRBJ2-7; clone size: once; V gene: TRBV6-1; D gene: TRBD1; CDR3 DNA: TGTGCCAGCGGAAAACGGACAGGCTACGAGCAGTACTTC; CDR3 protein: CASGKRTGYEQYF
J gene: TRBJ2-6; clone size: NA; V gene: TRBV24-1; D gene: NA; CDR3 DNA: TGTGCCACCAGTGAGGAGTACTCTGGGGCCAACGTCCTGACTTTC; CDR3 protein: CATSEEYSGANVLTF
J gene: TRBJ2-5; clone size: few; V gene: TRBV7-3; D gene: NA; CDR3 DNA: TGTGCCAGCAGCCCCAAGACCCCGGGGGAGACCCAGTACTTC; CDR3 protein: CASSPKTPGETQYF
J gene: TRBJ1-5; clone size: few; V gene: TRBV7-6; D gene: NA; CDR3 DNA: TGTGCCAGCAGCTTAAGGGCCGATCAGCCCCAGCATTTT; CDR3 protein: CASSLRADQPQHF
J gene: TRBJ1-2; clone size: few; V gene: TRBV6-1; D gene: NA; CDR3 DNA: TGTGCCAGCAGTGACGAGGAGGGCTACACCTTC; CDR3 protein: CASSDEEGYTF